The 27 T cell receptor beta chains reported below all come from one sample, sequenced in a study of graft-versus-host responses after intestinal transplantation. Libraries were prepared by immunoSEQ multiplex PCR; TCRdb keeps only in-frame clonotypes and omits some of them. The profile shows roughly 92,000 clones, about 88% of them singletons. The antigens for these receptors are not known. Sequences were derived from unstimulated CD4+ T cells sorted from spleen or lymph node cells, sampled before transplant. The receptors were gathered from a human donor who was the organ donor for an intestinal transplant.

This chain uses TRBV7-9 with TRBJ1-2; no definite D call. Looked up from germline, CDR1 is SEHNR and CDR2 is FQNEAQ (reference sequence). The V and J ends lost 5 bases and 4 bases respectively, with 17 bases between them. The CDR3 is made up of 15 amino acids. CDR3 amino acids: CASSRPGVERYGYTF. Written as DNA, the CDR3 is TGTGCCAGCAGCCGGCCGGGAGTCGAGCGCTATGGCTACACCTTC. The complete variable domain, with remaining parts taken from reference TRBV7-9 and TRBJ1-2, reads DTGVSQNPRHKITKRGQNVTFRCDPISEHNRLYWYRQTLGQGPEFLTYFQNEAQLEKSRLLSDRFSAERPKGSFSTLEIQRTEQGDSAMYLCASSRPGVERYGYTFGSGTRLTVV.

The V call is TRBV25-1, the J call TRBJ2-3; 8 nucleotides match TRBD1. V lost 7 bases, J lost 4 bases, and 7 bases stayed unmatched. Germline-derived CDR1 and CDR2 are MGHDK and SYGVNS. This CDR3 contains 14 residues. The CDR3 DNA is TGTGCCAGCATGCCAGGGGGCGCGGCAGATACGCAGTATTTT. Its protein product is CASMPGGAADTQYF.

This clone has more than one count but fewer than ten. This chain uses TRBV5-1 with TRBJ2-7; maybe TRBD1 (6 bases). The CDR3 contains 13 residues. Trimming shortened V by 0 bases and J by 7 bases, and 11 bases separated the two germline ends. Germline CDR1 and CDR2: SGHRS and YFSETQ. The CDR3 DNA sequence: TGCGCCAGCAGCTTGGTCAGGGGTAAAGAGCAGTACTTC. It yields the protein CASSLVRGKEQYF.

The chain is built from TRBV9 and TRBJ2-1; TRBD2 agrees at 10 bases. The trim removed 4 bases at V and 6 bases at J, leaving 10 bases unmatched. This CDR3 is 16 amino acids long. Germline CDR1 is SGDLS and CDR2 is YYNGEE. The CDR3 is CASSKKWASGGNEQFF. The CDR3 DNA sequence: TGTGCCAGCAGCAAAAAGTGGGCTAGCGGGGGCAATGAGCAGTTCTTC.

The rearrangement joins TRBV7-3 to TRBJ2-1, with 7 bases identical to TRBD2. This CDR3 is 13 amino acids long. V shed 5 bases and J 3 bases; nucleotides not matched to a gene: 1. In germline, CDR1 is SGHTA, CDR2 FQGTGA. The CDR3 here is CASSRDYYNEQFF. CDR3 nucleotides: TGTGCCAGCAGCCGGGACTACTACAATGAGCAGTTCTTC.

CDR3 residues: CASSASGNTGELFF. In nucleotides, the CDR3 is TGTGCCAGCAGCGCTAGCGGGAACACCGGGGAGCTGTTTTTT. The V and J genes are TRBV7-2 and TRBJ2-2; 7 bases are a match to TRBD2. There are 14 residues in the CDR3. J lost 1 base, V lost 5 bases, and 1 base had no gene match. Germline V gives CDR1 SGHTA, CDR2 FQGNSA.

The chain employs TRBV5-4 and TRBJ1-1; 11 nucleotides align to TRBD1. CDR1 is SGHNT and CDR2 is YYREEE in the germline V gene (reference sequence). This CDR3 spans 13 amino acids. Trimming took 4 bases from V and 9 from J; bases not matched to a gene: 5. CDR3: CASSDWTGGKAFF. The CDR3 region has the DNA TGTGCCAGCAGCGACTGGACAGGGGGCAAAGCTTTCTTT.

CDR3 sequence: CASSGPPGGGLHGELFF. The CDR3 DNA follows: TGTGCCAGCAGTGGACCCCCGGGCGGGGGGCTCCACGGGGAGCTGTTTTTT. The J gene is TRBJ2-2, the V gene TRBV2, with 8 nucleotides matching TRBD2. CDR1 is SNHLY and CDR2 is FYNNEI in the germline V gene. The V and J ends lost 4 bases and 7 bases, in that order; junction bases with no gene match: 14. The CDR3 has 17 amino acids.

V usage is TRBV4-1 and J usage is TRBJ1-4, with TRBD1 identical over 7 bases. Germline V gene sequence: CDR1 MGHRA, CDR2 YSYEKL. V was pared by 1 base and J by 0 bases, with 8 bases of the junction left unmatched. The CDR3 contains 18 residues. The CDR3 DNA follows: TGCGCCAGCAGCCAAGTCTCTGACAGGGCTGCAACTAATGAAAAACTGTTTTTT. Residues: CASSQVSDRAATNEKLFF.

The V gene is TRBV7-2, the J gene TRBJ1-1; 11 nucleotides align to TRBD1. This CDR3 is 16 amino acids long. V was clipped by 2 bases and J by 4 bases; unmatched bases: 6. Germline V gene lookup returns CDR1 SGHTA and CDR2 FQGNSA. CDR3 sequence reads: CASSLTPGTGGTEAFF. As DNA, the CDR3 is TGTGCCAGCAGCTTAACCCCCGGGACAGGGGGCACTGAAGCTTTCTTT.

The V and J genes are TRBV27 and TRBJ2-7; 10 bases are shared with TRBD2. The V segment lost 5 bases and the J segment 5 bases; nucleotides outside the gene matches: 9. Germline CDR1 and CDR2: MNHEY and SMNVEV (reference sequence). The CDR3 runs to 15 residues. The CDR3 loop reads CASSGPPGLANEQYF. DNA of the CDR3: TGTGCCAGCAGTGGCCCCCCGGGACTAGCGAACGAGCAGTACTTC.

V usage is TRBV4-3 and J usage is TRBJ2-5; tentative D call: TRBD2 (6 bases). CDR3 length: 15 residues. Trimming took 0 bases from V and 5 from J, leaving 13 bases between them. Germline values: CDR1 LGHNA, CDR2 YSLEER. The CDR3 DNA is TGCGCCAGCAGCCAAGAAGTCGGGGCGGGGGAGACCCAGTACTTC. It specifies CASSQEVGAGETQYF.

CDR3 sequence: CASSLTARTYEQYF. The CDR3 bases are TGTGCCAGCAGCTTAACTGCTAGAACCTACGAGCAGTACTTC. The chain employs TRBV11-2 and TRBJ2-7, with D hard to call. Trimming pared 2 bases from V and 2 bases from J, leaving 10 bases between. Germline V gene sequence: CDR1 SGHAT, CDR2 FQNNGV. There are 14 residues in the CDR3.

This clone occurred once. The genes are TRBV11-3 and TRBJ1-6; D is undetermined. The CDR3 has 14 amino acids. The ends were cut back, 4 bases at V and 10 bases at J, with 14 bases in the middle. In germline, CDR1 is SGHNT, CDR2 YENEEA. The CDR3: CASSSRYPGSPLHF. The CDR3 nucleotides are TGTGCCAGCAGCTCCCGGTACCCGGGGTCACCCCTCCACTTT.

This chain uses TRBV5-1 with TRBJ1-4; D not certain. The germline CDR1 and CDR2 sequences are SGHRS and YFSETQ. The CDR3 totals 16 residues. V was cut by 4 bases and J by 3 bases, with 16 bases left in between. Written as DNA, the CDR3 is TGCGCCAGCAGCCCCGAGGGAGGGTCCCCTAATGAAAAACTGTTTTTT. Translated: CASSPEGGSPNEKLFF.

J is TRBJ2-1 and V is TRBV6-1; no firm D call. The CDR3 is 15 amino acids. Between the trimmed V and J ends, which lost 4 bases and 4 bases, there was a span of 14 bases. The germline V gene has CDR1 MNHNS and CDR2 SASEGT. The CDR3 bases are TGTGCCAGCAGTGCCCGGCCTAGTAGGTACAATGAGCAGTTCTTC. It is translated as CASSARPSRYNEQFF.

V is TRBV7-3 and J is TRBJ2-2, with D possibly TRBD2 on 5 matching bases. Germline V lookup: CDR1 SGHTA, CDR2 FQGTGA. The CDR3 sequence is 15 residues long. With 7 bases removed from V and 0 bases from J, the gap between germline ends came to 12 bases. The CDR3 DNA sequence: TGTGCCAGCACCGAGGGCAGCGCGAACACCGGGGAGCTGTTTTTT. Its protein is CASTEGSANTGELFF. The whole variable domain, remainder taken from reference TRBV7-3 and TRBJ2-2, is GAGVSQTPSNKVTEKGKYVELRCDPISGHTALYWYRQSLGQGPEFLIYFQGTGAADDSGLPNDRFFAVRPEGSVSTLKIQRTERGDSAVYLCASTEGSANTGELFFGEGSRLTVL.

As to this clone: A read error may produce the germline difference seen at one junction end. The CDR3 loop is CASGGTSTNEQFF. CDR3 bases: TGTGCCAGCGGGGGGACTAGCACCAATGAACAGTTCTTC. The V and J genes are TRBV6-1 and TRBJ2-1; 9 bases are shared with TRBD2. This CDR3 comprises 13 residues. Germline V gene lookup returns CDR1 MNHNS and CDR2 SASEGT.

The rearrangement links TRBV7-3 to TRBJ2-1, with D perhaps TRBD2 (5 bases). The germline V gene has CDR1 SGHTA and CDR2 FQGTGA. Trimming took off 5 bases at V and 7 bases at J, with 9 bases between the two ends. The CDR3 consists of 12 residues. The CDR3 bases are TGTGCCAGCAGCCCCTCGGGGAATGAGCAGTTCTTC. Translation: CASSPSGNEQFF.

This sequence joins TRBV5-1 and TRBJ2-3; 13 bases align to TRBD2. The CDR3 consists of 16 residues. Germline CDR1 SGHRS, CDR2 YFSETQ. V was clipped by 4 bases and J by 1 base; unmatched bases: 3. The DNA for the CDR3 is TGCGCCAGCAGCCCCGGGACTAGCGGGGGCACAGATACGCAGTATTTT. Translating gives CASSPGTSGGTDTQYF.

The chain couples TRBV5-5 to TRBJ2-1, with D unresolved. The V end lost 0 bases, the J end lost 2 bases, and 9 bases lay between the germline ends. CDR1 SGHKS and CDR2 YYEKEE come from the germline V gene (reference sequence). This CDR3 region has 15 residues. CDR3 sequence: CASSLGQVPYNEQFF. CDR3 DNA sequence: TGTGCCAGCAGCTTGGGTCAGGTCCCCTACAATGAGCAGTTCTTC.

The chain carries TRBV5-1 and TRBJ2-7, with 8 bases fitting TRBD1. Germline-derived CDR1 and CDR2 are SGHRS and YFSETQ. The CDR3 spans 15 residues. V lost 5 bases to trimming and J lost 3 bases; unmatched junction nucleotides: 10. In DNA, the CDR3 is TGCGCCAGCAGGGGGCTGCAGGGGGCCGACTACGAGCAGTACTTC. This sequence encodes CASRGLQGADYEQYF. Full variable domain (rest looked up from reference TRBV5-1 and TRBJ2-7): KAGVTQTPRYLIKTRGQQVTLSCSPISGHRSVSWYQQTPGQGLQFLFEYFSETQRNKGNFPGRFSGRQFSNSRSEMNVSTLELGDSALYLCASRGLQGADYEQYFGPGTRLTVT.

The chain recombines TRBV28 with TRBJ2-7, with 7 bases identical to TRBD2. This CDR3 has 14 residues. Germline V gene sequence: CDR1 MDHEN, CDR2 SYDVKM. Trimming at V came to 6 bases and at J to 3 bases, leaving 8 bases not matched to a gene. CDR3 nucleotides: TGTGCCAGCAGGAGCGGGACCATCGTCTACGAGCAGTACTTC. Residues: CASRSGTIVYEQYF.

This chain connects TRBV7-9 to TRBJ2-3, with TRBD2 matching over 8 bases. The CDR3 has 18 amino acids. V trimming: 5 bases; J trimming: 1 base; junction bases outside the gene matches: 14. The V gene's germline CDR1 is SEHNR and CDR2 FQNEAQ (reference sequence). CDR3 DNA: TGTGCCAGCAGCCTTTACCCGGCGGCGGGGGGTGGCACAGATACGCAGTATTTT. Protein sequence: CASSLYPAAGGGTDTQYF.

The chain recombines TRBV28 with TRBJ2-1, with D uncertain. There are 13 residues in the CDR3. The germline V gene encodes CDR1 MDHEN and CDR2 SYDVKM. V lost 6 bases to trimming and J lost 5 bases, with 11 bases between them. The CDR3 here is CASSLRWDNEQFF. DNA of the CDR3: TGTGCCAGCAGCCTGAGGTGGGACAATGAGCAGTTCTTC.

The chain combines TRBV18 with TRBJ2-3; no definite D call. CDR3 size: 12 residues. The germline gives CDR1 KGHSH, CDR2 LQKENI. V was shortened by 2 bases and J by 4 bases, with 4 bases between the two germline ends. CDR3 in DNA: TGTGCCAGCTCACCAAGCGCAGATACGCAGTATTTT. Translation: CASSPSADTQYF.

Details on this clone: The same CDR3 arises from other DNA sequences in this sample as well. The chain links TRBV18 to TRBJ1-1; D may be TRBD1 (6 bases). V lost 3 bases to trimming and J lost 0 bases, with 8 bases between them. CDR1 is KGHSH and CDR2 is LQKENI in the germline V gene. The CDR3 loop spans 14 amino acids. The CDR3 loop reads CASSPTGMNTEAFF. The CDR3 DNA sequence: TGTGCCAGCTCACCTACAGGGATGAACACTGAAGCTTTCTTT.